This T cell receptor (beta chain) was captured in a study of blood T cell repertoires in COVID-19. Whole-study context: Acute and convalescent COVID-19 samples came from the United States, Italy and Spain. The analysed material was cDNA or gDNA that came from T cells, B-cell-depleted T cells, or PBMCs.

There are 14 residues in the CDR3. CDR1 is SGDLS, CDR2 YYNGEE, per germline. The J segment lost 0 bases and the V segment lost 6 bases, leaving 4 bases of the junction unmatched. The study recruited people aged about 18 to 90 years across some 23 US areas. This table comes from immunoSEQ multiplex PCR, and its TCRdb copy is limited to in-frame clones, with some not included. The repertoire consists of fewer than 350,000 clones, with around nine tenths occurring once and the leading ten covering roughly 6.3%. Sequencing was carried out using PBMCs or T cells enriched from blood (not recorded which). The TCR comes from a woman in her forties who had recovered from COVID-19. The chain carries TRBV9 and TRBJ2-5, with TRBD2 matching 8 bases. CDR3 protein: CASNTAGDQETQYF. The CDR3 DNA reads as TGTGCCAGCAACACAGCGGGAGACCAAGAGACCCAGTACTTC.